This T cell receptor beta chain was captured in a study of long-term antiretroviral therapy in people with HIV. Researchers report immunoSEQ v3.0 was run at survey level. Sequencing was directed toward about 40,000-50,000 T-cell genomes in each sample. Some clones are missing from TCRdb's copy, which holds only in-frame ones; the method was immunoSEQ multiplex PCR. The sample lists around 20,000 clones; 79% were seen once. A word on this clone: The antigen is not known.

Germline V gene data show CDR1 as LNHDA and CDR2 as SQIVND (reference sequence). The CDR3 has 16 residues. V dropped 4 bases and J dropped 8; count of bases not matched to a gene: 12. Study findings and constraints: Blood was collected between about 2003 and 2018, possibly under older ART regimens. Whichever time point was examined, clones expanded before ART dominated the repertoire.

The TCR was taken from a man aged 18 to 35 with HIV. Source: unsorted PBMCs, taken at the start of antiretroviral therapy, before treatment. The chain uses TRBV19 and TRBJ1-2, with TRBD1 matching over 11 bases. The CDR3 bases are TGTGCCAGTAGTACCTACCAAGGACAGGGGGCGGAAGGCTACACCTTC. Protein sequence: CASSTYQGQGAEGYTF.